This TCR beta chain was recorded in a study of cytomegalovirus exposure and HLA in healthy donors. Study-level results: Cytomegalovirus-associated TCR beta chains were listed, numbering under 200. Confirmation in vitro established that a few CMV-associated chains were specific for CMV antigens. Cytomegalovirus status was reportedly diagnosed by the classifier with high specificity and sensitivity.

V was pared by 0 bases and J by 8 bases, with 13 bases between. The CDR3 has 14 amino acids. CDR1 and CDR2 (germline): LGHNA, YNFKEQ. As to this clone: Its antigen is undetermined.

Using immunoSEQ multiplex PCR, the repertoire was profiled, and TCRdb retains in-frame clones only, with some absent. Of roughly 60,000 clones in the sample, 75% to 95% were seen once. The donors belonged to the approximately 110-subject validation cohort, separate from the roughly 650-subject first cohort. This clonotype was sampled from a woman aged 25-40 years in good health and CMV-seronegative. This sequence joins TRBV4-2 and TRBJ1-2; D gene unclear. The specimen was PBMCs. Here the CDR3 reads CASSQDGGTGGYTF. DNA for the CDR3: TGTGCCAGCAGCCAAGATGGCGGTACGGGGGGCTACACCTTC.